This T cell receptor beta chain is drawn from a study of CD8+ T cells in alopecia areata. CDR3 length: 16 residues. The germline gives CDR1 MNHEY, CDR2 SMNVEV (reference sequence). With V trimmed by 4 bases and J by 0 bases, 9 bases remained unmatched. Reverse transcribed after extraction, RNA yielded cDNA as the sequencing template. Sequenced by immunoSEQ multiplex PCR; TCRdb stores in-frame clones only, minus some. The sample comprises about 180,000 clones, about 55% of which are singletons, and 10% to 12% rests with the top ten. Treatment in this sample: oral pan-JAK inhibitor, 5-10 mg twice daily.

The sequencing here drew on CD8+ T cells sorted from blood, taken at week 24, from a patient treated with tofacitinib. This TCR came from a human donor with alopecia areata. The chain recombines TRBV27 with TRBJ2-7; 7 positions match TRBD1. The CDR3: CASSSSTGQISYEQYF. The CDR3 DNA reads as TGTGCCAGCAGTTCGTCGACAGGGCAGATCTCCTACGAGCAGTACTTC.